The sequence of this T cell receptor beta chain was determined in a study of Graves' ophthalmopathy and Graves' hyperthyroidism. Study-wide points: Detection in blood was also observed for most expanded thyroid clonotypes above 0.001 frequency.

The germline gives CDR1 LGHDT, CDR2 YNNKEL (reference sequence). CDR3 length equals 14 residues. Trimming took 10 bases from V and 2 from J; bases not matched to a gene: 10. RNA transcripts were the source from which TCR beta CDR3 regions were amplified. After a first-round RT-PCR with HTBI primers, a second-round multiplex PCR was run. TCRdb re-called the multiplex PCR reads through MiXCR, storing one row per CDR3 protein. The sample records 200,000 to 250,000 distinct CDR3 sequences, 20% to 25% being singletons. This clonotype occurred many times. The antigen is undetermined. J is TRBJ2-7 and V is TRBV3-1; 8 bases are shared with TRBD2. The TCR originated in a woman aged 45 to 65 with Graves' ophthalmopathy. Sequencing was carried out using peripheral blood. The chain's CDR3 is CATGTGTRPYEQYF. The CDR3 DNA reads TGTGCCACCGGAACCGGGACTAGACCCTACGAGCAGTACTTC.